These 20 T cell receptor beta chains were sequenced from one sample in a study of siplizumab effects on memory and regulatory T cells. The assay was immunoSEQ multiplex PCR, and TCRdb's table has in-frame clones only and misses some. The table lists roughly 60,000 clones, approximately 95% of them singletons, with 38% in the top ten. Sequences were obtained from CD8+ T cells sorted from blood. The receptor set was obtained from a human donor in good health.

The chain recombines TRBV27 with TRBJ1-4, with D maybe TRBD1 (6 bases). The CDR3 length is 10 residues. V dropped 9 bases and J dropped 14 bases, with 13 bases sitting between them. CDR1 MNHEY and CDR2 SMNVEV come from the germline V gene (reference sequence). The CDR3 DNA reads as TGTGCCAGGATACAGGGAACTCTGTTTTTT. Protein: CARIQGTLFF.

V and J are TRBV30 and TRBJ2-5; D may be TRBD2 (5 bases). Trimming took off 8 bases at V and 2 bases at J, with 12 bases between the two ends. Germline V lookup: CDR1 GTSNPN, CDR2 SVGIG (reference sequence). The CDR3 length is 12 residues. CDR3 in DNA: TGTGCCCGCCTGGGCGGGCAAGAGACCCAGTACTTC. It is translated as CARLGGQETQYF.

For the CDR3, the DNA is TGTGCCAGCAGCTACGGGGCGGGCAGCACAGATACGCAGTATTTT. Translation gives CASSYGAGSTDTQYF. The chain combines TRBV7-8 with TRBJ2-3, with D tentatively TRBD1 or TRBD2 (5 bases each). CDR3 length: 15 amino acids. V lost 4 bases to trimming and J lost 0 bases, with 11 bases between them. CDR1 and CDR2 (germline): SGHVS, FQNEAQ.

The chain is built from TRBV28 and TRBJ1-4; no definite D call. The V gene's germline CDR1 is MDHEN and CDR2 SYDVKM. The ends were cut back, 2 bases at V and 6 bases at J, with 19 bases in the middle. The CDR3 contains 17 residues. The DNA of the CDR3 is TGTGCCAGCAGTTTACTCATCGGTGGGGTCGGGGATGAAAAACTGTTTTTT. It encodes CASSLLIGGVGDEKLFF.

This clone was counted a single time. This chain joins TRBV9 and TRBJ1-6; D unresolved. Germline assignment: CDR1 SGDLS and CDR2 YYNGEE. The V gene lost 5 bases and the J gene lost 0 bases, with 18 bases spanning the gap. This CDR3 comprises 18 residues. The CDR3: CASSAQAGTSSYNSPLHF. CDR3 DNA: TGTGCCAGCAGTGCCCAGGCGGGCACCAGCTCCTATAATTCACCCCTCCACTTT.

The chain links TRBV6-4 to TRBJ1-2; D perhaps matches TRBD1 (5 bases). CDR1 and CDR2 from the germline V gene are MRHNA and SNTAGT. This CDR3 has 15 residues. The germline V and J ends were trimmed by 0 bases and 4 bases, with 12 bases remaining between them. This CDR3 reads CASSDSWGGGYGYTF. The CDR3 DNA is TGTGCCAGCAGTGACTCGTGGGGGGGAGGCTATGGCTACACCTTC.

The DNA of the CDR3 is TGTGCCAGCAGCTTAGGCCTTGGCGAGCAAGAGACCCAGTACTTC. It translates to CASSLGLGEQETQYF. The chain combines TRBV13 with TRBJ2-5; D ambiguous. V was trimmed by 0 bases and J by 2 bases, leaving 10 bases between them. Germline V lookup: CDR1 PRHDT, CDR2 FYEKMQ (reference sequence). This CDR3 comprises 15 residues.

CDR3 residues: CAAQRGGEAFF. The CDR3 DNA reads TGTGCCGCACAGAGGGGGGGTGAAGCTTTCTTT. V and J are TRBV19 and TRBJ1-1; TRBD1 might be the D (6 bases). Deletions cut 11 bases from V and 7 bases from J, with 14 bases between. Per the germline V gene, CDR1 is LNHDA and CDR2 is SQIVND (reference sequence). This CDR3 has 11 amino acids. Based on the CDR3 plus reference TRBV19 and TRBJ1-1, the full variable domain is DGGITQSPKYLFRKEGQNVTLSCEQNLNHDAMYWYRQDPGQGLRLIYYSQIVNDFQKGDIAEGYSVSREKKESFPLTVTSAQKNPTAFYLCAAQRGGEAFFGQGTRLTVV.

This rearrangement joins TRBV14 to TRBJ2-7; TRBD2 agrees at 7 bases. V gave up 4 bases and J gave up 7 bases; unmatched junction bases: 13. The CDR3 runs to 15 residues. Germline V gene lookup returns CDR1 SGHDN and CDR2 FVKESK. The CDR3 spells CASSPSDSGPREQYF. CDR3 DNA sequence: TGTGCCAGCAGCCCCTCCGATAGCGGGCCTCGGGAGCAGTACTTC.

The rearrangement uses TRBV7-9 and TRBJ1-3; D remains unclear. This CDR3 is 16 amino acids long. The V end lost 4 bases, the J end lost 0 bases, and 13 bases lay between the germline ends. Looked up from germline, CDR1 is SEHNR and CDR2 is FQNEAQ (reference sequence). The CDR3 DNA follows: TGTGCCAGCAGCTCCTTGTCCGCTAGCTCTGGAAACACCATATATTTT. Translating gives CASSSLSASSGNTIYF.

The chain links TRBV7-9 to TRBJ1-4; perhaps TRBD1 as D (5 bases). V lost 5 bases and J lost 8, with 18 bases in between. CDR1 and CDR2 (germline): SEHNR, FQNEAQ (reference sequence). There are 15 residues in the CDR3. CDR3 in amino acids: CASSGEGRAQEKLFF. CDR3 nucleotide sequence: TGTGCCAGCAGCGGTGAGGGCAGGGCACAAGAAAAACTGTTTTTT.

CDR3 in amino acids: CASSFRGRGGFGYTF. Written as DNA, the CDR3 is TGTGCCAGCAGTTTCCGGGGCAGGGGTGGTTTTGGCTACACCTTC. The chain recombines TRBV27 with TRBJ1-2, with a weak D call TRBD1 (6 bases). Trimming took off 3 bases at V and 7 bases at J, with 18 bases between the two ends. The CDR3 length is 15 residues. Germline CDR1 reads MNHEY; CDR2 reads SMNVEV (reference sequence).

This chain uses TRBV16 with TRBJ1-2, with unresolved D. The CDR3 has 12 residues. Germline values: CDR1 KGHSY, CDR2 FQNENV. The germline V and J ends were trimmed by 2 bases and 8 bases, with 9 bases remaining between them. CDR3 DNA sequence: TGTGCCAGCAGCCAAGGCTCGGTCGGCTACACCTTC. Protein sequence: CASSQGSVGYTF. The full variable domain, rest sourced from reference TRBV16 and TRBJ1-2, is GEEVAQTPKHLVRGEGQKAKLYCAPIKGHSYVFWYQQVLKNEFKFLISFQNENVFDETGMPKERFSAKCLPNSPCSLEIQATKLEDSAVYFCASSQGSVGYTFGSGTRLTVV.

The chain recombines TRBV7-9 with TRBJ2-7; no reliable D call. CDR3 length: 13 amino acids. Trimming took 6 bases from V and 6 from J, leaving 15 bases between them. CDR1 and CDR2 (germline): SEHNR, FQNEAQ (reference sequence). CDR3 coding DNA: TGTGCCAGCAGATTACTGGAGAGTGGCGAGCAGTACTTC. Its translation: CASRLLESGEQYF.

The rearrangement links TRBV6-6 to TRBJ2-3; D is uncertain. Trimming removed 4 bases at V and 2 bases at J, with 10 bases between. CDR3 length equals 14 residues. From germline, CDR1 is MNHNY and CDR2 SVGAGI (reference sequence). CDR3 in amino acids: CASSSRIPTDTQYF. The CDR3 DNA sequence: TGTGCCAGCAGTTCCAGGATTCCCACAGATACGCAGTATTTT.

The genes are TRBV4-1 and TRBJ2-1, with D tentatively TRBD2 (6 bases). The germline V gene encodes CDR1 MGHRA and CDR2 YSYEKL. The CDR3 loop spans 16 amino acids. V was pared by 1 base and J by 0 bases, with 10 bases between. The CDR3: CASSQVGSGSYNEQFF. The DNA for the CDR3 is TGCGCCAGCAGCCAAGTAGGTAGCGGCTCCTACAATGAGCAGTTCTTC.

This clone was found a few times. CDR3 loop: CASSLTDNNEKLFF. CDR3 in DNA: TGTGCCAGCAGCCTGACAGATAATAATGAAAAACTGTTTTTT. The V and J genes are TRBV7-3 and TRBJ1-4; D may be TRBD1 (5 bases). Germline loops: CDR1 SGHTA, CDR2 FQGTGA. V dropped 5 bases and J dropped 4 bases, with 11 bases sitting between them. CDR3 length: 14 residues.

The genes are TRBV4-2 and TRBJ2-7; 8 positions agree with TRBD2. Trimming cost V 3 bases and J 3 bases; bases outside gene matches: 10. The V gene's germline CDR1 is LGHNA and CDR2 YNFKEQ. The CDR3 extends over 16 amino acids. CDR3 DNA sequence: TGTGCCAGCAGCCACACATCCGGGAGGGGTTTCTACGAGCAGTACTTC. It translates to CASSHTSGRGFYEQYF.

The genes are TRBV14 and TRBJ1-2, with TRBD1 identical over 7 bases. Germline V lookup: CDR1 SGHDN, CDR2 FVKESK. Trimming removed 2 bases from V and 4 bases from J; junction bases left unmatched: 13. This CDR3 has 17 amino acids. The CDR3 bases are TGTGCCAGCAGCCAAACAATTCGGGACAGTGGGCCCTATGGCTACACCTTC. Protein: CASSQTIRDSGPYGYTF.

The DNA for the CDR3 is TGTGCCTGGAGTTTCCCGGGACAGAGAGGTCTAGCTAACTATGGCTACACCTTC. Translation: CAWSFPGQRGLANYGYTF. V and J are TRBV30 and TRBJ1-2; 7 bases align to TRBD1. The V gene's germline CDR1 is GTSNPN and CDR2 SVGIG (reference sequence). The V and J ends lost 2 bases and 0 bases, in that order; junction bases with no gene match: 15. The CDR3 has 18 residues.